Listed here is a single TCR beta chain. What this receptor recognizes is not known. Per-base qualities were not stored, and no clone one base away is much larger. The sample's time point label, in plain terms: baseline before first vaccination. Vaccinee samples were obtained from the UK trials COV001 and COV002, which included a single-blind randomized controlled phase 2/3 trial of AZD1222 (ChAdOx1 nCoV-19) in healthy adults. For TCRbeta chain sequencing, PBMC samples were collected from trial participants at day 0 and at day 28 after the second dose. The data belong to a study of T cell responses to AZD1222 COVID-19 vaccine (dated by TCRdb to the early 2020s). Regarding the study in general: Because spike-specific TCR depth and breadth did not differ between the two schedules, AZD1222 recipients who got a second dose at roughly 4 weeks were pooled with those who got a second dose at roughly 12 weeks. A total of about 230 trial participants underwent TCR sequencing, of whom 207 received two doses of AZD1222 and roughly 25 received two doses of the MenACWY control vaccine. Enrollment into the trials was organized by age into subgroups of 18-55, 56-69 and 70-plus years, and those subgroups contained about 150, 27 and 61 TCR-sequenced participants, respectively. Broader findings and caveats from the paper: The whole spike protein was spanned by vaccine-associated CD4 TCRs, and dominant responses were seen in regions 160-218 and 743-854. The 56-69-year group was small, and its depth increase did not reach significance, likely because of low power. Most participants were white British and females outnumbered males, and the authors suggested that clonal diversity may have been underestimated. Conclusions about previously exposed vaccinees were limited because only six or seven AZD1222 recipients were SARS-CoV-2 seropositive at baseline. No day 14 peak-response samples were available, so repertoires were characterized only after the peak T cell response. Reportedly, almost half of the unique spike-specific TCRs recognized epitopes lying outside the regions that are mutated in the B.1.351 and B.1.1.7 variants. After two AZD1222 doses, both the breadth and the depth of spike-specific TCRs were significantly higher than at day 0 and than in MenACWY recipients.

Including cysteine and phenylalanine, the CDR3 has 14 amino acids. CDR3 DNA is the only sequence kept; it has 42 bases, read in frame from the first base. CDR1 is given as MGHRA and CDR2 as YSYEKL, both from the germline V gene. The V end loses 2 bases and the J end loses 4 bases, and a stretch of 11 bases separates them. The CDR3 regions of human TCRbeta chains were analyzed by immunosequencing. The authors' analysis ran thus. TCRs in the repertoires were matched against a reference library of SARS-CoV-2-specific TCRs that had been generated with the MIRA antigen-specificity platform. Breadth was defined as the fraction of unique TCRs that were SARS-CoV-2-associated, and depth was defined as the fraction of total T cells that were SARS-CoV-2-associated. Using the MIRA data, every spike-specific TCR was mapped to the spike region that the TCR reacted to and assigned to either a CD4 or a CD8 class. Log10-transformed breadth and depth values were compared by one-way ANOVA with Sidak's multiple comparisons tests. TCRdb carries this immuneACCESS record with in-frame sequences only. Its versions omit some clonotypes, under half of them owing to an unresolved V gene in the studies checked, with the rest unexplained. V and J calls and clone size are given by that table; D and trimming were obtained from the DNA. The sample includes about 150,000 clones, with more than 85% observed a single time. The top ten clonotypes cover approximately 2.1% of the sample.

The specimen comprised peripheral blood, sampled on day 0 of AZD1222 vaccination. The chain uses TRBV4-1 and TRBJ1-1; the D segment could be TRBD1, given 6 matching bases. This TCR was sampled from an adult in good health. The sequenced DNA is TGCGCCAGCAGCCAAACAGGGAGTAGCACTGAAGCTTTCTTT. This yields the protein CASSQTGSSTEAFF.